This TCR beta chain came from a study of Ad26.COV2.S vaccination and SARS-CoV-2 variants. The protocol was immunoSEQ multiplex PCR, while the TCRdb copy is restricted to in-frame clones and leaves out a portion. The data show about 420,000 clones, approximately 90% seen once. Treatment in this sample: around 19 received Ad26.COV2.S at low or high dose, single or two shots; a few received placebo; per-sample allocation not given. The study sampled participants on day 63 after the first vaccine or placebo injection. The source is a person aged 18 to 65 who received the Ad26.COV2.S COVID-19 vaccine or a placebo. This sample comprised peripheral blood, obtained in a trial of Ad26.COV2.S vaccine versus placebo.

The CDR3 DNA reads as TGTGCCAGCAGCGCAACAGGGGGTAACTCTGCCTACGAGCAGTACTTC. Translated, it gives CASSATGGNSAYEQYF. The chain links TRBV9 to TRBJ2-7; 8 nucleotides align to TRBD1. Germline V lookup: CDR1 SGDLS, CDR2 YYNGEE. The CDR3 consists of 16 residues. Trimming cost V 3 bases and J 2 bases; bases outside gene matches: 10.